This T cell receptor beta chain was observed in a study of early T cells in non-severe SARS-CoV-2 infection. Study findings and constraints: The VDJdb matching leaned toward anti-spike CD8 responses and overlooked private and CD4 specificities.

CDR3 length equals 13 residues. Germline V gene data show CDR1 as SGHNT and CDR2 as YYREEE (reference sequence). The V and J ends lost 2 bases and 8 bases, in that order; junction bases with no gene match: 6. As part of library construction, unique molecular identifiers were attached to individual cDNA molecules. TCRdb analysed the 5' RACE reads with MiXCR anew, one entry per CDR3 protein. The sample has about 60,000 distinct CDR3 sequences; roughly a tenth are singletons. With regard to this clonotype: The antigen is unknown.

The source of this sequence is an adult who was a healthcare worker with PCR-confirmed SARS-CoV-2 infection or an uninfected control (not recorded which). The rearrangement links TRBV5-4 to TRBJ1-2; 7 nucleotides line up with TRBD1. Sequenced sample: whole blood. DNA of the CDR3: TGTGCCAGCAGCTTAGACAGGGACAGCGGCTACACCTTC. This translates into CASSLDRDSGYTF. The full variable domain, rest sourced from reference TRBV5-4 and TRBJ1-2, is ETGVTQSPTHLIKTRGQQVTLRCSSQSGHNTVSWYQQALGQGPQFIFQYYREEENGRGNFPPRFSGLQFPNYSSELNVNALELDDSALYLCASSLDRDSGYTFGSGTRLTVV.